This passage covers 8 T cell receptor beta chains from one sample sequenced in a study of T cell responses to AZD1222 COVID-19 vaccine. The repertoire was sequenced with immunoSEQ multiplex PCR; TCRdb's copy has only in-frame clones and lacks some. The sample has 80,000 or so clones; 70% to 90% are singletons. This sample comprised peripheral blood, obtained on day 0 of MenACWY control vaccination. Receptor source: an adult in good health.

This chain joins TRBV18 and TRBJ1-1; 9 nucleotides align to TRBD1. CDR3 length: 15 residues. CDR1 is KGHSH, CDR2 LQKENI, per germline. The J segment lost 1 base and the V segment lost 3 bases, leaving 3 bases of the junction unmatched. CDR3 DNA: TGTGCCAGCTCACCTGGACAGGGGTCGAACACTGAAGCTTTCTTT. Translated: CASSPGQGSNTEAFF. Based on the CDR3 plus reference TRBV18 and TRBJ1-1, the full variable domain is NAGVMQNPRHLVRRRGQEARLRCSPMKGHSHVYWYRQLPEEGLKFMVYLQKENIIDESGMPKERFSAEFPKEGPSILRIQQVVRGDSAAYFCASSPGQGSNTEAFFGQGTRLTVV.

The chain is built from TRBV11-3 and TRBJ2-3; 7 bases agree with TRBD2. V gave up 1 base and J gave up 3 bases; unmatched junction bases: 4. CDR1 SGHNT and CDR2 YENEEA come from the germline V gene. The CDR3 length is 15 residues. CDR3 nucleotide sequence: TGTGCCAGCAGCTTAGGGGACGGGGGGACAGATACGCAGTATTTT. This encodes CASSLGDGGTDTQYF.

This chain links TRBV6-5 with TRBJ2-7; the match to TRBD1 covers 9 bases. This CDR3 region has 15 residues. The germline V gene has CDR1 MNHEY and CDR2 SVGAGI. V lost 2 bases to trimming and J lost 3 bases; unmatched junction nucleotides: 5. The CDR3 nucleotides are TGTGCCAGCAGTTACAACCGGGACAGGGTCTACGAGCAGTACTTC. It codes for CASSYNRDRVYEQYF.

This clone was detected only once. The V call is TRBV7-6, the J call TRBJ2-5; TRBD2 aligns across 10 bases. Germline V gene sequence: CDR1 SGHVS, CDR2 FNYEAQ. The CDR3 consists of 15 residues. Germline trimming cut 5 bases from V and 4 bases from J; bases unmatched to any gene: 7. In DNA form, the CDR3 reads TGTGCCAGCAGCCCTGGGAGCGGGGGGGGAGAGACCCAGTACTTC. Its protein is CASSPGSGGGETQYF.

This chain joins TRBV11-3 and TRBJ2-1; possible D gene TRBD2, 5 bases. V was trimmed by 5 bases and J by 8 bases, leaving 22 bases between them. The germline gives CDR1 SGHNT, CDR2 YENEEA. CDR3 length: 16 residues. This chain's CDR3 is CASSARPPVRVYEQFF. CDR3 DNA: TGTGCCAGCAGCGCAAGACCCCCTGTGAGGGTATATGAGCAGTTCTTC.

The chain employs TRBV2 and TRBJ1-3; D remains ambiguous. With 2 bases removed from V and 3 bases from J, the gap between germline ends came to 5 bases. CDR1 SNHLY and CDR2 FYNNEI come from the germline V gene. The CDR3 is 13 amino acids. The CDR3 region is CASSELGGNTIYF. The CDR3 DNA sequence: TGTGCCAGCAGTGAACTCGGTGGAAACACCATATATTTT.

CDR3 bases: TGTGCCAGCAGCGTAGACGGAACCCTCTACGAGCAGTACTTC. Residues: CASSVDGTLYEQYF. The V gene is TRBV9, the J gene TRBJ2-7; D is unresolved. The ends were cut back, 0 bases at V and 3 bases at J, with 10 bases in the middle. Germline V gene sequence: CDR1 SGDLS, CDR2 YYNGEE. CDR3 size: 14 residues.

The chain joins TRBV5-1 to TRBJ1-2, with D hard to call. Germline CDR1 and CDR2: SGHRS and YFSETQ. Deletions cut 1 base from V and 3 bases from J, with 7 bases between. The CDR3 has 13 residues. The CDR3 region has the DNA TGCGCCAGCAGCTTGTCGGGAGACTATGGCTACACCTTC. Its translation: CASSLSGDYGYTF.